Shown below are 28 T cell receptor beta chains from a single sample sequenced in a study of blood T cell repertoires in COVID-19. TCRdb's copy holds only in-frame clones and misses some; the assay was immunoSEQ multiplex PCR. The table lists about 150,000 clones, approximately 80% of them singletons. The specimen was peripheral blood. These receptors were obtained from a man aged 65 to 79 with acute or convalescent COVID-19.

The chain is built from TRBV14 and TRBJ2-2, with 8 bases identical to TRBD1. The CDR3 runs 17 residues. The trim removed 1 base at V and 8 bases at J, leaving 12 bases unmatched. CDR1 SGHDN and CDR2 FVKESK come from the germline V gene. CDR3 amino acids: CASSQARPGGVYGELFF. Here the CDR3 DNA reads TGTGCCAGCAGCCAAGCTCGTCCAGGGGGCGTCTATGGGGAGCTGTTTTTT.

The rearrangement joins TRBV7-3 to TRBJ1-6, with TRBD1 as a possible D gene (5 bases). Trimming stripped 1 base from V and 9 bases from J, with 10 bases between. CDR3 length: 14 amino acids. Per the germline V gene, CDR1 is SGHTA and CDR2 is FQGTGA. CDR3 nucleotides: TGTGCCAGCAGCTTAAAGCCGGGGGGTTCACCCCTCCACTTT. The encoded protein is CASSLKPGGSPLHF.

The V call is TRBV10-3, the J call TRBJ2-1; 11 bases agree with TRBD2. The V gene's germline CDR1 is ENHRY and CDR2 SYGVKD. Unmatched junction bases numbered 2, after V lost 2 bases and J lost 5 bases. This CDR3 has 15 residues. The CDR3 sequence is CAISELAGGHNEQFF. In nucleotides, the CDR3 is TGTGCCATCAGTGAGCTAGCGGGGGGACACAATGAGCAGTTCTTC.

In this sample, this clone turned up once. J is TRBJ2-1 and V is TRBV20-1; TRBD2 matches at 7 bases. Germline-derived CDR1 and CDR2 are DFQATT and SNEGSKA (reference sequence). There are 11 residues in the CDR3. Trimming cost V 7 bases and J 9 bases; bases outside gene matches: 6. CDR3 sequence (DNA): TGCAGTGGTTGGGGGGGAATTGAGCAGTTCTTC. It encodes CSGWGGIEQFF.

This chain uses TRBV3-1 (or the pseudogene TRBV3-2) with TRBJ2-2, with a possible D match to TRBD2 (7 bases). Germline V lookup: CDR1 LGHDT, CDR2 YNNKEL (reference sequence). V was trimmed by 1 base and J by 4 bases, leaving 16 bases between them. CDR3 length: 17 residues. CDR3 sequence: CASSQVRGARSTGELFF. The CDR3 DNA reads TGTGCCAGCAGCCAAGTTCGGGGGGCGCGTAGCACCGGGGAGCTGTTTTTT.

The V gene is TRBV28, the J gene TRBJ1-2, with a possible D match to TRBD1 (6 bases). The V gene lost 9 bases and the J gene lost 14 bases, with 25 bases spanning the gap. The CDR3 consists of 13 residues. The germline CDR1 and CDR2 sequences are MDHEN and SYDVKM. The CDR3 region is CARSSRGNWLTTF. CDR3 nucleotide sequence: TGTGCCAGGTCAAGCAGGGGAAACTGGCTCACTACCTTC.

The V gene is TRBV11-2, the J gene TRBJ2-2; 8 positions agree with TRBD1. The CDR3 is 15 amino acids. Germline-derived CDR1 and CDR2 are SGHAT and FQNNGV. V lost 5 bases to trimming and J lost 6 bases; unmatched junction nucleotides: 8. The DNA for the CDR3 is TGTGCCAGCAGCCTCAGGACAGGGTCGGCCGGGGAGCTGTTTTTT. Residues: CASSLRTGSAGELFF.

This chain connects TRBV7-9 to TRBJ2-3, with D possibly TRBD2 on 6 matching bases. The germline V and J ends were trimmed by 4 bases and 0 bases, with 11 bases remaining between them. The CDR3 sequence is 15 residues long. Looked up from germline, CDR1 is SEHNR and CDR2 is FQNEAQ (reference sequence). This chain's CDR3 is CASSSGRISTDTQYF. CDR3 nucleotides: TGTGCCAGCAGCTCTGGGAGGATTAGCACAGATACGCAGTATTTT. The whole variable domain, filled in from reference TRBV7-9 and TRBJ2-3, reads DTGVSQNPRHKITKRGQNVTFRCDPISEHNRLYWYRQTLGQGPEFLTYFQNEAQLEKSRLLSDRFSAERPKGSFSTLEIQRTEQGDSAMYLCASSSGRISTDTQYFGPGTRLTVL.

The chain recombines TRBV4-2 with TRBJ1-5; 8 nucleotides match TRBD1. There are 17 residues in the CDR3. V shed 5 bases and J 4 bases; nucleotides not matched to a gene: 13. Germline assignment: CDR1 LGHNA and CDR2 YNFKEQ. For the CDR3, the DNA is TGTGCCAGCAGCGGACAGGGAGGGTTGGGTTTAAATCAGCCCCAGCATTTT. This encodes CASSGQGGLGLNQPQHF.

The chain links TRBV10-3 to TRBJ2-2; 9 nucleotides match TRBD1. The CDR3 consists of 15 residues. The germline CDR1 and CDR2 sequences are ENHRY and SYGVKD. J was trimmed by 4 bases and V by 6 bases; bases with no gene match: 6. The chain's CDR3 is CAIRADRGFTGELFF. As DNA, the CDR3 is TGTGCCATCAGGGCCGACAGGGGGTTCACCGGGGAGCTGTTTTTT.

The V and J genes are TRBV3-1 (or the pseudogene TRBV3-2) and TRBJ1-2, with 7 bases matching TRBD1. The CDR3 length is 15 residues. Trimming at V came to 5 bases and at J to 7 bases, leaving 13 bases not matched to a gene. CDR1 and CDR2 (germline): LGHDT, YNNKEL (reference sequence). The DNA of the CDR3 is TGTGCCAGCAGCTCAGTGTTAGGGGGCGTGAGTGGCTACACCTTC. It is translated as CASSSVLGGVSGYTF.

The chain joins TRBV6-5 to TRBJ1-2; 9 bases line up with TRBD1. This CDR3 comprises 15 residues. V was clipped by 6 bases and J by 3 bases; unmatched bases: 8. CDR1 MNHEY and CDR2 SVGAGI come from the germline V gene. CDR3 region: CASSKETGGDYGYTF. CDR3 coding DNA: TGTGCCAGCAGCAAAGAGACAGGGGGGGACTATGGCTACACCTTC.

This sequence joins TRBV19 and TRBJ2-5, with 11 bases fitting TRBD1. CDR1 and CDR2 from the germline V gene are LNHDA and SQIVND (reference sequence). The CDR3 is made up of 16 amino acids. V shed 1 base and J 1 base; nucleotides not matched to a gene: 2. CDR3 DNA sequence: TGTGCCAGTAGTATAGCCGGGACAGGGGGCCAAGAGACCCAGTACTTC. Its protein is CASSIAGTGGQETQYF.

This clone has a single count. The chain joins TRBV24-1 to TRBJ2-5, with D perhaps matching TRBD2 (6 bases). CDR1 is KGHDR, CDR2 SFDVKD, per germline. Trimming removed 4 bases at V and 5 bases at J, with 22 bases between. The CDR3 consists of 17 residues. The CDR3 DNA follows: TGTGCCACCAGTGACGCAAGCGGGCCGGGTTGGGGGGAGACCCAGTACTTC. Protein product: CATSDASGPGWGETQYF.

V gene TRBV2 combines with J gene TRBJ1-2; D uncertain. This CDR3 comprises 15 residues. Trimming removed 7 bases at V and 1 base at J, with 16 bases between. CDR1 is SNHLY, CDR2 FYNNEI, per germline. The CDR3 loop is CASTAAGLYNYGYTF. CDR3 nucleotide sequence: TGTGCCAGCACGGCGGCGGGTTTGTATAACTATGGCTACACCTTC.

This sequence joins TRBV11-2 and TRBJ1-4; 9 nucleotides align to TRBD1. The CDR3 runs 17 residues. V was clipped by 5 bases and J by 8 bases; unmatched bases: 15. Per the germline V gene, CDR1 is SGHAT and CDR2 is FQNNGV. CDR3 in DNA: TGTGCCAGCAGCCGTCGCTTAAACAGGGGGCGGAACGAAAAACTGTTTTTT. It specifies CASSRRLNRGRNEKLFF.

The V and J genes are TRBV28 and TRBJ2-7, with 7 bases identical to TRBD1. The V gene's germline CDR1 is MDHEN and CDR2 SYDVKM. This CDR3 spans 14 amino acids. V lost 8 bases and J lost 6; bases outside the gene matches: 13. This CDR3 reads CASLERQGWGEQYF. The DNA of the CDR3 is TGTGCCAGCCTCGAACGACAGGGTTGGGGCGAGCAGTACTTC.

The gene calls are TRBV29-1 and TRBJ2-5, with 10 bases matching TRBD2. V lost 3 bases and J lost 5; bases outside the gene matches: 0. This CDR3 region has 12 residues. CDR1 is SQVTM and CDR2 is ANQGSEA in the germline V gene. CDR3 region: CSVDSGRETQYF. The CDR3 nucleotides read TGCAGCGTTGATAGCGGGAGGGAGACCCAGTACTTC.

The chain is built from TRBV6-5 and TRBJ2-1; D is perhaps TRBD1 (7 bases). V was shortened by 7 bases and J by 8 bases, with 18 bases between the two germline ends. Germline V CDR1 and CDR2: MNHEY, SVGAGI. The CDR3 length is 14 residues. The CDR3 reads CASTQSTGRYEQFF. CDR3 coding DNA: TGTGCCAGCACCCAGTCGACAGGGAGGTATGAGCAGTTCTTC.

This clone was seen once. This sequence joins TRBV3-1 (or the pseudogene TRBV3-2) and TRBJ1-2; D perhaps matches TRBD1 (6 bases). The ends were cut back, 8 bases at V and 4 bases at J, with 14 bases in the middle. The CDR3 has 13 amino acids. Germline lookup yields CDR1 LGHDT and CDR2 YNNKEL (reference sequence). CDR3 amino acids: CASGDMQGYGYTF. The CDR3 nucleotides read TGTGCCAGCGGGGACATGCAGGGCTATGGCTACACCTTC.

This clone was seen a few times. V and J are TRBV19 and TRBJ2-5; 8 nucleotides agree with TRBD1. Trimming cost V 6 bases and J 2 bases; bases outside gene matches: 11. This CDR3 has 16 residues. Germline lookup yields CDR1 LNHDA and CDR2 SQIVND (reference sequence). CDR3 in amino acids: CASRSPDRGDQETQYF. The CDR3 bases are TGTGCCAGTAGGTCACCCGACAGGGGTGATCAAGAGACCCAGTACTTC.

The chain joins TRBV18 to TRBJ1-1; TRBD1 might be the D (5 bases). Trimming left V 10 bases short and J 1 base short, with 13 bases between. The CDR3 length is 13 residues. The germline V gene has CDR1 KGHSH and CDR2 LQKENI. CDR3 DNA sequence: TGTGCCACCCAAGACAGCGAGAACACTGAAGCTTTCTTT. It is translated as CATQDSENTEAFF.

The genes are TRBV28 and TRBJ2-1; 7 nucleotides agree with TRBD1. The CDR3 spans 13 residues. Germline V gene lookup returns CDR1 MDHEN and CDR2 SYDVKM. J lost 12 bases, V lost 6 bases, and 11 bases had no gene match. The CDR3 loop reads CASSGTDPRWQFF. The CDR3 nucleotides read TGTGCCAGCAGCGGGACAGACCCCCGGTGGCAGTTCTTC.

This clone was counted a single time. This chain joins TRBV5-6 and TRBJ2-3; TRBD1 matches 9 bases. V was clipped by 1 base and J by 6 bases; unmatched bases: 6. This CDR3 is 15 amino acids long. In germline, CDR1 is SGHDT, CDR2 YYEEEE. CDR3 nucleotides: TGTGCCAGCAGCTTGTTACAGGGGGCCGTCGATACGCAGTATTTT. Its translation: CASSLLQGAVDTQYF.

The CDR3 bases are TGTGCCAGCAGTGAGGACAGGAACACTGAAGCTTTCTTT. Translation gives CASSEDRNTEAFF. The chain joins TRBV12-3 or TRBV12-4 to TRBJ1-1, with TRBD1 as a possible D gene (6 bases). V was cut by 5 bases and J by 1 base, with 8 bases left in between. The CDR3 runs to 13 residues.

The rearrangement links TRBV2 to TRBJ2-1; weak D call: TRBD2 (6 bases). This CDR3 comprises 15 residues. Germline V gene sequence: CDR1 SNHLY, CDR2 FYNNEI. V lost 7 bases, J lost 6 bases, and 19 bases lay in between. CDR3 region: CASKRDLVRGNEQFF. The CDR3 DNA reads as TGTGCCAGCAAAAGGGACCTAGTGCGGGGCAATGAGCAGTTCTTC. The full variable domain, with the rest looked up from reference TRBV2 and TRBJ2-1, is EPEVTQTPSHQVTQMGQEVILRCVPISNHLYFYWYRQILGQKVEFLVSFYNNEISEKSEIFDDQFSVERPDGSNFTLKIRSTKLEDSAMYFCASKRDLVRGNEQFFGPGTRLTVL.

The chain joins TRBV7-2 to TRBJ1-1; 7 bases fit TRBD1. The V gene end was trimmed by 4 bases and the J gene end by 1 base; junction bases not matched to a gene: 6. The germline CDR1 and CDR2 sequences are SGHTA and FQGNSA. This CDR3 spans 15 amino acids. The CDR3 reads CASSWGQISNTEAFF. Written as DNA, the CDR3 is TGTGCCAGCAGCTGGGGACAGATTTCGAACACTGAAGCTTTCTTT.

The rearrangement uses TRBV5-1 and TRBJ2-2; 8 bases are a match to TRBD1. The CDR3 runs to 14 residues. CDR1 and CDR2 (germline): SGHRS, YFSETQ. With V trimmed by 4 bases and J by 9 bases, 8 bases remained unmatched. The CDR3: CASSPGQGIRELFF. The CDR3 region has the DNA TGCGCCAGCAGCCCCGGACAGGGTATCCGGGAGCTGTTTTTT.